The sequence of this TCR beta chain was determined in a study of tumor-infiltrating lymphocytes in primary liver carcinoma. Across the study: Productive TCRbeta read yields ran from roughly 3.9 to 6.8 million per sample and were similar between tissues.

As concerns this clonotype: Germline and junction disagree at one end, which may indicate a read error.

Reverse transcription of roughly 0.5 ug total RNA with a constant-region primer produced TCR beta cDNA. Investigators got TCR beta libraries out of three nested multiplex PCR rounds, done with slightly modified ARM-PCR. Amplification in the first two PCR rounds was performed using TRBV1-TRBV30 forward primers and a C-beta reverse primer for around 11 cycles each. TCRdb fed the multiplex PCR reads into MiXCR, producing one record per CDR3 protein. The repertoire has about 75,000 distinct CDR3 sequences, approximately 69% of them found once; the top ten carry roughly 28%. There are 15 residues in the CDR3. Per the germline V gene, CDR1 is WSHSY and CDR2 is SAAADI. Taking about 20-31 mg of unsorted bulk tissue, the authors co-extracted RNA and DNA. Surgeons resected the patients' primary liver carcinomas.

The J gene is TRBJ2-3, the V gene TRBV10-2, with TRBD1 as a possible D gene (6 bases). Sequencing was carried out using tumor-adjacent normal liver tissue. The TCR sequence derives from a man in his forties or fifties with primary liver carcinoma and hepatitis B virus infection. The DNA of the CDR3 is TGTGCCAGGAGTGAGCAGGGGAACCCCTCAGATACGCAGTATTTT. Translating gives CARSEQGNPSDTQYF.